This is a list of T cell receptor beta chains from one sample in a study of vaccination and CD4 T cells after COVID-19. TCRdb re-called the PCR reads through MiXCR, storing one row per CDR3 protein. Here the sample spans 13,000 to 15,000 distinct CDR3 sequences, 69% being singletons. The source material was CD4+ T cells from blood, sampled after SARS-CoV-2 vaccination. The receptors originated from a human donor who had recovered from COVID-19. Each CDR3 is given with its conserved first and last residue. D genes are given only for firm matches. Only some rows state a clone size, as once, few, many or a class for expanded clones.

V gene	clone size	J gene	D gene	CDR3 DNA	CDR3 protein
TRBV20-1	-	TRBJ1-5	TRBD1	TGCAGTGCTAGTATGGGACAGGACGGTTCAGGGCGGACCCAGCATTTT	CSASMGQDGSGRTQHF
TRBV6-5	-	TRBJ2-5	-	TGTGCCAGCAGTTACTCTGAAGAGACCCAGTACTTC	CASSYSEETQYF
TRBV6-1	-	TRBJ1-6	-	TGTGCCAGCAGGATGAAGGGGAGCTCACCCCTCCACTTT	CASRMKGSSPLHF
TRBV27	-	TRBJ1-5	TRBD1	TGTGCCAGCAGCATTGACAGGGGGAATCAGCCCCAGCATTTT	CASSIDRGNQPQHF
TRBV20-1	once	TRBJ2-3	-	TGCAGTGCCCTGACAGGAGTAATCGATACGCAGTATTTT	CSALTGVIDTQYF
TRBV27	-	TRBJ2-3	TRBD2	TGTGCCAGCAGCCCGACCGGCGGGAGCCGGGGATACACAGATACGCAGTATTTT	CASSPTGGSRGYTDTQYF
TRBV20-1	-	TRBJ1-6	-	TGCAGTGCTAGAGATATGAACAGGGAAGACTATAATTCACCCCTCCACTTT	CSARDMNREDYNSPLHF
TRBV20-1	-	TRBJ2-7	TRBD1	TGCAGTGCTAGAATACAGGGGTACGAGCAGTACTTC	CSARIQGYEQYF
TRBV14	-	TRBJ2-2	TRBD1	TGTGCCAGCAGCCGACAGGGCACCGGGGAGCTGTTTTTT	CASSRQGTGELFF
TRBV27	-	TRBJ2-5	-	TGTGCCAGCAGTCCCGCTCCCCGTGGGAGCCAGTACTTC	CASSPAPRGSQYF
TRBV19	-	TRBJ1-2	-	TGTGCCAGTAGCACCGACAGGCGCAACTATGGCTACACCTTC	CASSTDRRNYGYTF
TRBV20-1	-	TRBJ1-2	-	TGCAGGGCGGGGCAGGAACTGGATGGCTACACCTTC	CRAGQELDGYTF
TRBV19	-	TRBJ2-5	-	TGTGCCAGTAGTATGTTCGGCAGCCAAGAGACCCAGTACTTC	CASSMFGSQETQYF
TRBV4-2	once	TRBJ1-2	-	TGTGCCAGCAGCCAAGTTAACTATGGCTACACCTTC	CASSQVNYGYTF
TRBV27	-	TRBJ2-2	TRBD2	TGTGCCGGGCGACTAGCGGCGAACACCGGGGAGCTGTTTTTT	CAGRLAANTGELFF
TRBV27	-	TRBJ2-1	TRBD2	TGTGCCAGCAGTTTATCGGGCGGGAGGGCCCGGGAGCAGTTCTTC	CASSLSGGRAREQFF
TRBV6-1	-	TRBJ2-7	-	TGTGCCAGCAGTAGGAAGGAATCCAACGAGCAGTACTTC	CASSRKESNEQYF
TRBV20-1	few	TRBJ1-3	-	TGCAGTGCTAGATCTGGGGAGATATATTTT	CSARSGEIYF
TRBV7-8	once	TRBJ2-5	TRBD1	TGTGCCAGCAGCTTAACCCAGGGGACAGGTCAAGAGACCCAGTACTTC	CASSLTQGTGQETQYF
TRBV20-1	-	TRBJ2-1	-	TGCAGTGCCAAAGGGGCAGGGAACTACAATGAGCAGTTCTTC	CSAKGAGNYNEQFF
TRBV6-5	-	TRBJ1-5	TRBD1	TGTGCCAGCAGTTCAACAGGGGGCGGAAATCAGCCCCAGCATTTT	CASSSTGGGNQPQHF
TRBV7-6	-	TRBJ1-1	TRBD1	TGTGCCAGCAGCTTCGGACAGGGGATGAACACTGAAGCTTTCTTT	CASSFGQGMNTEAFF
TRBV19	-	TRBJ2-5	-	TGTGCCAGTAGTATTTATGGGGAAGTGGAGACCCAGTACTTC	CASSIYGEVETQYF